This T cell receptor beta chain is drawn from a study of T cells in Graves' hyperthyroidism and ophthalmopathy. Findings and limits, study-wide: Most thyroid clonotypes expanded above 0.001 appeared in blood too. A median around 5.9 months before onset, the model predicted ophthalmopathy.

The CDR3 regions of TCR beta were amplified from RNA transcripts. First-round RT-PCR targeting the TCR CDR3 was performed with the HTBI primer set. One entry per CDR3 protein results from TCRdb running MiXCR on the multiplex PCR reads. The profile shows 450,000 to 650,000 distinct CDR3 sequences, roughly 20% of them singletons. Each patient was aged 18 to 65 and had newly diagnosed hyperthyroidism of under 2 months' duration. Diagnosis relied on clinical symptoms, serum thyroxine and TRAb, thyroid ultrasound and orbital computed tomography. V was shortened by 3 bases and J by 6 bases, with 8 bases between the two germline ends. The CDR3 is 12 residues long. This clonotype appeared many times. Its antigen is unidentified.

The chain links TRBV12-3 or TRBV12-4 to TRBJ1-2, with no clear D. The sample comprised blood. The sequence was collected from a man between 18 and 35 years old with Graves' hyperthyroidism. The CDR3 nucleotides read TGTGCCAGCAGTTTGAGGACGAATGGCTACACCTTC. Translating it yields CASSLRTNGYTF.